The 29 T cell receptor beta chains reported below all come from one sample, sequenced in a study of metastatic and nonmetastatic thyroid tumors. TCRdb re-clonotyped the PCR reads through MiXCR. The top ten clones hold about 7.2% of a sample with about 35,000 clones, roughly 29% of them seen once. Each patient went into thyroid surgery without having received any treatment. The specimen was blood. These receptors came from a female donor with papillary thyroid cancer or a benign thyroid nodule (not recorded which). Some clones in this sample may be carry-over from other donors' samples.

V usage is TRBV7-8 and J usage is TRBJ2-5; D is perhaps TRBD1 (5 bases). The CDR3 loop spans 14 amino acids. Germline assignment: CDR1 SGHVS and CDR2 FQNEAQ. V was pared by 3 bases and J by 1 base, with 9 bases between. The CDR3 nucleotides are TGTGCCAGCAGCTTGGGAACAGGCCAAGAGACCCAGTACTTC. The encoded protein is CASSLGTGQETQYF.

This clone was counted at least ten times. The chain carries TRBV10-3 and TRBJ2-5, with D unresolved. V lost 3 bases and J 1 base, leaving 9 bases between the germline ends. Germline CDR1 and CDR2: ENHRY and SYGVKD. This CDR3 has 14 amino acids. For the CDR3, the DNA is TGTGCCATCAGTGAAGGGCAGTTCCAAGAGACCCAGTACTTC. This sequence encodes CAISEGQFQETQYF.

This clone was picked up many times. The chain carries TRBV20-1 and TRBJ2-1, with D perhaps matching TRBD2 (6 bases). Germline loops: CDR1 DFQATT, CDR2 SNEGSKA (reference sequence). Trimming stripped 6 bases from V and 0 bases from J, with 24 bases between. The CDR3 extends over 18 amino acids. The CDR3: CSARGSDRGTSSYNEQFF. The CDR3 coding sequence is TGCAGTGCCCGAGGGTCGGATCGGGGGACCAGCTCCTACAATGAGCAGTTCTTC.

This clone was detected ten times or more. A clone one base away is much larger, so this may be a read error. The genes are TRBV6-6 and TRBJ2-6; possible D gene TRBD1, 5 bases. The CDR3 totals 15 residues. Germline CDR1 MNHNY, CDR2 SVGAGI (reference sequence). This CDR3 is CASSYAITGANVLTF. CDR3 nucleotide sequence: TGTGCCAGCAGTTACGCGATTACTGGGGCCAACGTCCTGACCTTC.

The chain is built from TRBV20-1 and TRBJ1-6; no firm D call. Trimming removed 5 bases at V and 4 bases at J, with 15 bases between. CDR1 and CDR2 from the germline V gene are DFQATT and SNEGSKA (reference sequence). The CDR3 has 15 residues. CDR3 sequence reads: CSADDDWAYNSPLHF. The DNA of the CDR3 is TGCAGTGCTGACGACGACTGGGCGTATAATTCACCCCTCCACTTT.

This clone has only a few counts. CDR3 protein: CASSFSFSSKSVKNGYTF. In nucleotides, the CDR3 is TGTGCCAGCAGTTTTTCATTCAGCTCGAAGTCGGTGAAGAATGGCTACACCTTC. V and J are TRBV12-3 or TRBV12-4 and TRBJ1-2; D is ambiguous. V was trimmed by 3 bases and J by 6 bases, leaving 26 bases between them. The CDR3 contains 18 residues.

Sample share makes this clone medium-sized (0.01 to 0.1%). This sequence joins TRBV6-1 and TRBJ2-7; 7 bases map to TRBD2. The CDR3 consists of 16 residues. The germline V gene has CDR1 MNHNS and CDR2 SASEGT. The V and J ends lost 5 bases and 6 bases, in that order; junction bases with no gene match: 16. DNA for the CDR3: TGTGCCAGCAGTTCCAGGGATTTAGCGGGTTTTAGCGAGCAGTACTTC. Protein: CASSSRDLAGFSEQYF.

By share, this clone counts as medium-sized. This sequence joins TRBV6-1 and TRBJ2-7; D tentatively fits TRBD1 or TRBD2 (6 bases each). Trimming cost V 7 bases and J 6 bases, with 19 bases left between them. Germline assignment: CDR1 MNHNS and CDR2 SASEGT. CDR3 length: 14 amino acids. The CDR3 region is CASKTRAGGGEQYF. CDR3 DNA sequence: TGTGCCAGCAAAACCCGGGCAGGAGGGGGCGAGCAGTACTTC.

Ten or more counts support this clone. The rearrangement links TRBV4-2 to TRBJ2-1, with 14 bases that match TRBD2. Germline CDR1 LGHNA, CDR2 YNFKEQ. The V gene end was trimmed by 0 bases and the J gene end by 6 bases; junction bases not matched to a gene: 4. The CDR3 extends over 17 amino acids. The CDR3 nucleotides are TGTGCCAGCAGCCAAGACGGGGGACTAGCGGGAGTCAATGAGCAGTTCTTC. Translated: CASSQDGGLAGVNEQFF.

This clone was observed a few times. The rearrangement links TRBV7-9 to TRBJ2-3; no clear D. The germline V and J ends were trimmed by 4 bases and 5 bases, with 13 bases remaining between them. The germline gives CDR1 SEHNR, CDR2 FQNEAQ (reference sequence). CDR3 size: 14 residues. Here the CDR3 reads CASSSLGSQDTQYF. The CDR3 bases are TGTGCCAGCAGCTCGCTCGGATCCCAAGATACGCAGTATTTT.

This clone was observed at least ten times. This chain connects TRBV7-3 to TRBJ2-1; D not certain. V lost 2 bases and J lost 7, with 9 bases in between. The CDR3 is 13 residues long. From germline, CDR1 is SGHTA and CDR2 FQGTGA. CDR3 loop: CASSLAPANEQFF. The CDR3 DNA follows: TGTGCCAGCAGCTTAGCGCCAGCGAATGAGCAGTTCTTC.

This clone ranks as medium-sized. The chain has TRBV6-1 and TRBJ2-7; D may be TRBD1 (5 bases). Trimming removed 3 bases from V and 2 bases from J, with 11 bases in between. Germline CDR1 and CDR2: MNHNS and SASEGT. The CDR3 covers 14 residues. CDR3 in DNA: TGTGCCAGCAGTGAGAACCAGGGCCCCTACGAGCAGTACTTC. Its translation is CASSENQGPYEQYF.

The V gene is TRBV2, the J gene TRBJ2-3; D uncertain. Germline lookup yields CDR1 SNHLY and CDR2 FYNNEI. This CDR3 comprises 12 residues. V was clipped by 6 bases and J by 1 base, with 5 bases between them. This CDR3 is CASRDGTDTQYF. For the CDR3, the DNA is TGTGCCAGCAGGGACGGCACAGATACGCAGTATTTT.

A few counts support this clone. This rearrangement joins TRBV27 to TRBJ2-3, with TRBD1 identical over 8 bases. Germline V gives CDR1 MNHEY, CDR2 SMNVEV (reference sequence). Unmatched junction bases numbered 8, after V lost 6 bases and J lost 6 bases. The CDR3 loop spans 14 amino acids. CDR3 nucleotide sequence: TGTGCCAGCAGAACGAGACAGGGGACGGATACGCAGTATTTT. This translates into CASRTRQGTDTQYF.

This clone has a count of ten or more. The CDR3 nucleotides are TGTGCCAGCAGCTTGGGGTCAGAAGATGAAAAACTGTTTTTT. Residues: CASSLGSEDEKLFF. V is TRBV5-5 and J is TRBJ1-4; D uncertain. The V gene's germline CDR1 is SGHKS and CDR2 YYEKEE (reference sequence). This CDR3 is built from 14 residues. The germline V and J ends were trimmed by 0 bases and 6 bases, with 9 bases remaining between them. The entire variable domain, with the rest obtained from reference TRBV5-5 and TRBJ1-4, is as follows: DAGVTQSPTHLIKTRGQQVTLRCSPISGHKSVSWYQQVLGQGPQFIFQYYEKEERGRGNFPDRFSARQFPNYSSELNVNALLLGDSALYLCASSLGSEDEKLFFGSGTQLSVL.

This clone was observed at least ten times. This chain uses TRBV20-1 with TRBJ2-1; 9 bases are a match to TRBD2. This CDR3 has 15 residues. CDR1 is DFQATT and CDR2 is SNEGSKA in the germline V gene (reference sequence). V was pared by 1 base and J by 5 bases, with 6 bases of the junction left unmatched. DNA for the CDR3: TGCAGTGCTAGAGGGGGAACTAGCGGGCACAATGAGCAGTTCTTC. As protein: CSARGGTSGHNEQFF.

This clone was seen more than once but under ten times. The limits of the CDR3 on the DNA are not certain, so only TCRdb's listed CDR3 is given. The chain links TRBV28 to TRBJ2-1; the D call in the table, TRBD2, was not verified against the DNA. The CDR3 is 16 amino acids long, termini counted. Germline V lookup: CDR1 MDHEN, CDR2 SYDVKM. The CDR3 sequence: CASSSSSGGVYNEQFF.

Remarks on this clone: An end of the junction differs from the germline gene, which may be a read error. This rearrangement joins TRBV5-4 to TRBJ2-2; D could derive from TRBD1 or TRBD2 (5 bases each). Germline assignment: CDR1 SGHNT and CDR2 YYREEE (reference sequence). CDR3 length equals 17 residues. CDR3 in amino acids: CASSFAPGLLDTWELFF. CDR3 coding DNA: TGTGCCAGCAGCTTTGCCCCGGGGCTGTTGGACACCTGGGAGCTGTTTTTT.

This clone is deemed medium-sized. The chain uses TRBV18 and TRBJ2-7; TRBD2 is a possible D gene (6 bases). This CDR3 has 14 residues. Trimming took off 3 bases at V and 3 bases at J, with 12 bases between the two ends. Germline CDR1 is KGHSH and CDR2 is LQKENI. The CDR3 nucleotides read TGTGCCAGCTCACCCTCCCGCGGGAACTACGAGCAGTACTTC. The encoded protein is CASSPSRGNYEQYF.

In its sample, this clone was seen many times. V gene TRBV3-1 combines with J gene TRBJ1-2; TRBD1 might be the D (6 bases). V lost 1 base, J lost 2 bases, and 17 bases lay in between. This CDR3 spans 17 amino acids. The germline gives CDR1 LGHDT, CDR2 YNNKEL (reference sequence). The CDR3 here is CASSQGGGGRRNYGYTF. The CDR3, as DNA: TGTGCCAGCAGCCAAGGGGGCGGGGGCCGACGGAACTATGGCTACACCTTC. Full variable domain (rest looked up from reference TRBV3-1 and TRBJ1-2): DTAVSQTPKYLVTQMGNDKSIKCEQNLGHDTMYWYKQDSKKFLKIMFSYNNKELIINETVPNRFSPKSPDKAHLNLHINSLELGDSAVYFCASSQGGGGRRNYGYTFGSGTRLTVV.

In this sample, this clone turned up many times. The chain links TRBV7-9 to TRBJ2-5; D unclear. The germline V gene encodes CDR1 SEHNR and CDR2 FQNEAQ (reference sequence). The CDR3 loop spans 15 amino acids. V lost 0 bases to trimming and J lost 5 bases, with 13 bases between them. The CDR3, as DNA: TGTGCCAGCAGCTTAGCTACGACCCGTGGGGAGACCCAGTACTTC. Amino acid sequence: CASSLATTRGETQYF.

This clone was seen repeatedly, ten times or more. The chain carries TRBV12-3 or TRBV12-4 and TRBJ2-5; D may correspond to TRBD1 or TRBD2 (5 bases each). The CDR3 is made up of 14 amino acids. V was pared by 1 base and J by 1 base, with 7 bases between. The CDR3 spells CASSLGGTQETQYF. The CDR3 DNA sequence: TGTGCCAGCAGTTTAGGGGGGACCCAAGAGACCCAGTACTTC.

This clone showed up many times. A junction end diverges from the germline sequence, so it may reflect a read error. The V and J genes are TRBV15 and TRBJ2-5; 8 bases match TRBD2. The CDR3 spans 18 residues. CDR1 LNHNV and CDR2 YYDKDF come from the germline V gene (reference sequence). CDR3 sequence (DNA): TGTGCCACCAGCGGAGATCTCTTGTGGACGGGGGGGGGAGAGACCCAGTACTTC. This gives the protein CATSGDLLWTGGGETQYF.

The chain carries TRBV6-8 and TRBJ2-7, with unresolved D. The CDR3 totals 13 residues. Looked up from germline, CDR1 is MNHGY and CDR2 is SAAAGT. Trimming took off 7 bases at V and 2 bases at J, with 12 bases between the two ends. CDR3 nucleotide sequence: TGTGCCAGCACCTCAGCCCAGCCCTACGAGCAGTACTTC. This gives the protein CASTSAQPYEQYF.

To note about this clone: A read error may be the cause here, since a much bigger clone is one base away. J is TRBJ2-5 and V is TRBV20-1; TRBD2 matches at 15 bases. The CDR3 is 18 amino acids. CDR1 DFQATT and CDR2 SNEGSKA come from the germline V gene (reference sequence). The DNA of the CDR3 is TGCAGCGCTAGAGACCGGACTAGCGGGGGGGCAAGCCAAGAGACCCAGTACTTC. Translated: CSARDRTSGGASQETQYF.

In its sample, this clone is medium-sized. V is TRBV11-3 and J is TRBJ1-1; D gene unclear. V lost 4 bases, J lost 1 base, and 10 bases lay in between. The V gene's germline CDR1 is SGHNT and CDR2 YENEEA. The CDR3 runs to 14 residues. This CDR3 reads CASSSYRGNTEAFF. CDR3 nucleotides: TGTGCCAGCAGCTCCTATAGAGGGAACACTGAAGCTTTCTTT.

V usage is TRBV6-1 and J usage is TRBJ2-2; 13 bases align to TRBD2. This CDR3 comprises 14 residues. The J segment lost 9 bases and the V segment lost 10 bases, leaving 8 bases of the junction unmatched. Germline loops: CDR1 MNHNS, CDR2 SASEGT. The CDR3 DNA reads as TGTGCCATCAGACTAGCGGGGGGCGCCTGGGAGCTGTTTTTT. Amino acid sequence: CAIRLAGGAWELFF.

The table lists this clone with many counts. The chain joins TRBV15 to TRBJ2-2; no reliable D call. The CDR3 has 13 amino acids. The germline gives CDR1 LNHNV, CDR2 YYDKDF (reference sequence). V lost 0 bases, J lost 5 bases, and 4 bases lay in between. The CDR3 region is CATSRDETGELFF. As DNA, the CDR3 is TGTGCCACCAGCAGAGATGAAACCGGGGAGCTGTTTTTT.

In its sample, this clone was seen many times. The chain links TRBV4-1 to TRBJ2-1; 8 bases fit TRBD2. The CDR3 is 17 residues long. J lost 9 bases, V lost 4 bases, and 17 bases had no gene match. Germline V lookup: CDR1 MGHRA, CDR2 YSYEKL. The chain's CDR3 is CASSPLPPAGVRGEQFF. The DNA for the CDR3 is TGCGCCAGCAGCCCCCTGCCCCCAGCGGGAGTTCGCGGTGAGCAGTTCTTC.